This is a list of T cell receptor beta chains from one sample in a study of T cell responses to AZD1222 COVID-19 vaccine. Assay used: immunoSEQ multiplex PCR; TCRdb lists only in-frame clones, some missing. The data hold roughly 120,000 clones, with 70% to 90% observed a single time. The sample in question was peripheral blood, obtained 28 days after the second AZD1222 dose. Receptors originate from an adult who received the AZD1222 COVID-19 vaccine. The CDR3 runs from the conserved cysteine through the conserved F or W. The order of the fields is D gene, V gene, clone size, J gene, CDR3 protein, CDR3 DNA. A D gene is named only where the DNA matches it firmly. A row's size may be missing; if present it is once, few, many or a size class.

.	TRBV19	once	TRBJ2-6	CASSTGRVWGANVLTF	TGTGCCAGTAGTACCGGTCGTGTTTGGGGGGCCAACGTCCTGACTTTC
TRBD2	TRBV2	.	TRBJ2-7	CASSKLAGGHEQYF	TGTGCCAGCAGTAAACTAGCGGGGGGCCACGAGCAGTACTTC
TRBD1	TRBV6-1	.	TRBJ1-1	CASSERQGAVGAFF	TGTGCCAGCAGTGAAAGACAGGGGGCCGTCGGAGCTTTCTTT
.	TRBV7-9	.	TRBJ2-7	CASSLAPGEQYF	TGTGCCAGCAGCTTAGCCCCAGGTGAGCAGTACTTC
TRBD1	TRBV19	.	TRBJ1-2	CASSTTGASYYGYTF	TGTGCCAGTAGTACCACAGGGGCGAGTTACTATGGCTACACCTTC
.	TRBV5-6	.	TRBJ1-2	CASRNGYTF	TGTGCCAGCAGAAATGGCTACACCTTC
.	TRBV28	.	TRBJ1-2	CASSLPGHLNYGYTF	TGCGCCAGCAGTCTCCCGGGGCACCTCAACTATGGCTACACCTTC
TRBD1	TRBV4-3	.	TRBJ1-4	CASRRYLGGQGNEKLFF	TGCGCCAGCAGGCGCTATTTAGGCGGACAGGGCAATGAAAAACTGTTTTTT
.	TRBV4-1	.	TRBJ2-1	CASRPSPGRGGSSYNEQFF	TGCGCCAGCAGGCCAAGTCCGGGGAGGGGGGGAAGCTCCTACAATGAGCAGTTCTTC
.	TRBV7-9	.	TRBJ1-1	CASSFWTDEAFF	TGTGCCAGCAGCTTTTGGACAGACGAAGCTTTCTTT
.	TRBV7-3	.	TRBJ1-3	CASSLKPGNTIYF	TGTGCCAGCAGCTTGAAACCTGGAAACACCATATATTTT
TRBD2	TRBV6-5	once	TRBJ2-3	CASSYHAGGKTDTQYF	TGTGCCAGCAGTTACCACGCGGGGGGGAAAACAGATACGCAGTATTTT
.	TRBV5-6	.	TRBJ2-2	CASSLTARTGELFF	TGTGCCAGCAGCTTAACGGCCCGGACCGGGGAGCTGTTTTTT
.	TRBV11-3	.	TRBJ2-7	CASSRGGGSSYEQYF	TGTGCCAGCAGCCGAGGCGGCGGTAGCTCCTACGAGCAGTACTTC
.	TRBV4-1	.	TRBJ2-1	CASSQVHGEYNEQFF	TGCGCCAGCAGCCAAGTTCATGGGGAGTACAATGAGCAGTTCTTC
.	TRBV11-2	once	TRBJ1-6	CASSFQLTGNSPLHF	TGTGCCAGCAGCTTTCAACTGACTGGAAATTCACCCCTCCACTTT
TRBD1	TRBV27	many	TRBJ2-2	CASRGQGLVNTGELFF	TGTGCCAGCAGAGGACAGGGACTTGTGAACACCGGGGAGCTGTTTTTT
TRBD2	TRBV25-1	.	TRBJ2-3	CASSETSGLAATDTQYF	TGTGCCAGCAGTGAGACGTCGGGACTAGCGGCCACAGATACGCAGTATTTT
TRBD1	TRBV7-9	.	TRBJ2-2	CASSPAWTGSTGELFF	TGTGCCAGCAGCCCGGCCTGGACAGGGAGCACCGGGGAGCTGTTTTTT
TRBD1	TRBV7-9	.	TRBJ2-1	CASSFADRVGNEQFF	TGTGCCAGCAGCTTCGCGGACAGGGTTGGCAATGAGCAGTTCTTC
TRBD1	TRBV6-5	.	TRBJ1-2	CASRSQGYGYTF	TGTGCCAGCAGGTCACAGGGGTATGGCTACACCTTC
.	TRBV6-2/TRBV6-3	.	TRBJ2-7	CASSYGDRSYEQYF	TGTGCCAGCAGTTACGGGGACCGATCCTACGAGCAGTACTTC